Detailed here is one T cell receptor beta chain. The record originates from a study of identical twins. CDR1 and CDR2 (germline): GTSNPN, SVGIG (reference sequence). The germline V and J ends were trimmed by 1 base and 4 bases, with 7 bases remaining between them. The length of the CDR3 is 12 residues. TCRdb re-analysed the 5' RACE reads in MiXCR, keeping a single row per CDR3 protein. The sample has 570,000 or so distinct CDR3 sequences; more than 9% are singletons. The same sample was also used in a study of yellow fever vaccine responses in identical twins. That study reports: Twins' vaccine T cell responses were reported to seem partly convergent and partly personalized.

The rearrangement uses TRBV30 and TRBJ1-1; D uncertain. This TCR derives from a woman under 30 in good health. The sequencing sample was made of PBMCs. CDR3 DNA sequence: TGTGCCTGGAGTGCTGAGTTCACTGAAGCTTTCTTT. Translation: CAWSAEFTEAFF.